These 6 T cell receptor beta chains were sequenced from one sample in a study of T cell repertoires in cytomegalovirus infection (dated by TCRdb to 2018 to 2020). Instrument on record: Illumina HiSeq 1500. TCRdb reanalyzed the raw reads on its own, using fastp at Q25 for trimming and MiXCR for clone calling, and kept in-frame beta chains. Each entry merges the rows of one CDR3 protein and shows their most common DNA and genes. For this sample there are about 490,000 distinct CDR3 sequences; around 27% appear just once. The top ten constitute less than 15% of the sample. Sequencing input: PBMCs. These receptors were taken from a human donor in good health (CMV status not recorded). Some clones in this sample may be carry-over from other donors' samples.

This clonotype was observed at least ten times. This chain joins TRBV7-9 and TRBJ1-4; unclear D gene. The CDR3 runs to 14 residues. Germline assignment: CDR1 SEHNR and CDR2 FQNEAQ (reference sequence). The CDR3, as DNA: TGTGCAGCCGCCGAGTTTGCGGCTAATGAAAAACTGTTTTTT. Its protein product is CAAAEFAANEKLFF.

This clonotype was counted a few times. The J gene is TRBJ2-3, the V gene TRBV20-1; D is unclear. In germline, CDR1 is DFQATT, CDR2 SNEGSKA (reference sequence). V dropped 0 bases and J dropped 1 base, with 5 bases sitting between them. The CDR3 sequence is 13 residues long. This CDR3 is CSARDTRTDTQYF. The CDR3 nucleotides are TGCAGTGCTAGAGATACTCGCACAGATACGCAGTATTTT.

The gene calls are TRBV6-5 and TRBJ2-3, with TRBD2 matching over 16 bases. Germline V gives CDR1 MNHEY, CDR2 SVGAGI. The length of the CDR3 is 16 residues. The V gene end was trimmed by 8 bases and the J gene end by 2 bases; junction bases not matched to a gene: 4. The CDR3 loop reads CASGTSGRAFTDTQYF. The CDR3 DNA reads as TGTGCCAGCGGGACTAGCGGGAGGGCCTTCACAGATACGCAGTATTTT.

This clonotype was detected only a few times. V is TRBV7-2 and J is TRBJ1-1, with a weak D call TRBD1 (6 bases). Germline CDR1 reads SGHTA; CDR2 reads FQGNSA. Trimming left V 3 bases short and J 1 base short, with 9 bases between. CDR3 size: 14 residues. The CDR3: CASSFQGTNTEAFF. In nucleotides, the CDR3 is TGTGCCAGCAGCTTCCAGGGGACGAACACTGAAGCTTTCTTT.

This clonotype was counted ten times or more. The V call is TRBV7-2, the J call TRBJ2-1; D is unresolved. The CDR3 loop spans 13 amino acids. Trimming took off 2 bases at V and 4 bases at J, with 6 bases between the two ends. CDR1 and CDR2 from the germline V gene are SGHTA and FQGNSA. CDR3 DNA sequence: TGTGCCAGCAGCTTAACACCTTACAATGAGCAGTTCTTC. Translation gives CASSLTPYNEQFF.

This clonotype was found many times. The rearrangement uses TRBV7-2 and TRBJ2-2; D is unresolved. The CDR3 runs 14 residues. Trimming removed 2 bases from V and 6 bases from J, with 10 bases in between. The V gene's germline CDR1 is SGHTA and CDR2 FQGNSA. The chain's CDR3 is CASSLSQAAGELFF. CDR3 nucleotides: TGTGCCAGCAGCTTATCCCAGGCGGCCGGGGAGCTGTTTTTT. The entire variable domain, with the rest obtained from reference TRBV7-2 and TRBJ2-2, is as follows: GAGVSQSPSNKVTEKGKDVELRCDPISGHTALYWYRQSLGQGLEFLIYFQGNSAPDKSGLPSDRFSAERTGGSVSTLTIQRTQQEDSAVYLCASSLSQAAGELFFGEGSRLTVL.